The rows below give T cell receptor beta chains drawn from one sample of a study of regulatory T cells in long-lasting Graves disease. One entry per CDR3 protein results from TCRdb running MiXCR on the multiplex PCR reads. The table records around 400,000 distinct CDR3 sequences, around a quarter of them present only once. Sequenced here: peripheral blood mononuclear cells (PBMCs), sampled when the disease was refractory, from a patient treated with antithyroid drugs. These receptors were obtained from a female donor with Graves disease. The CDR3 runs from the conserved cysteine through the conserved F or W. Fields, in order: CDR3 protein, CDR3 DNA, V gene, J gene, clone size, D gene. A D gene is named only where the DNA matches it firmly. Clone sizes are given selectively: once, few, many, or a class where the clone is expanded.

CSVTGTGNTEAFF	TGCAGCGTTACCGGGACAGGAAACACTGAAGCTTTCTTT	TRBV29-1	TRBJ1-1	few	TRBD1
CASRRAGSQETQYF	TGCGCCAGCAGGAGAGCGGGAAGCCAAGAGACCCAGTACTTC	TRBV5-1	TRBJ2-5	few	TRBD2
CASRRQGDYGYTF	TGTGCCAGCAGGAGACAGGGAGACTATGGCTACACCTTC	TRBV28	TRBJ1-2	many	TRBD1
CSASHRRQSNQPQHF	TGCAGTGCTAGTCATCGTAGACAGAGCAATCAGCCCCAGCATTTT	TRBV20-1	TRBJ1-5	few	.
CASSYPHGQGFYEQYF	TGTGCCAGCAGTTACCCCCACGGACAGGGATTTTACGAGCAGTACTTC	TRBV28	TRBJ2-7	.	TRBD1
CASRNHFGELFF	TGTGCCAGCAGAAACCACTTCGGGGAGCTGTTTTTT	TRBV12-3/TRBV12-4	TRBJ2-2	few	.
CSAGIAGGQGETQYF	TGCAGTGCTGGAATAGCGGGAGGTCAGGGAGAGACCCAGTACTTC	TRBV20-1	TRBJ2-5	.	TRBD2
CASSKDRGNSGAFF	TGTGCCAGCAGCAAGGACAGGGGGAACAGTGGCGCTTTCTTT	TRBV7-9	TRBJ1-1	few	TRBD1
CSVEGTGMNTEAFF	TGCAGCGTTGAAGGGACAGGGATGAACACTGAAGCTTTCTTT	TRBV29-1	TRBJ1-1	few	TRBD1
CASEASGNTQYF	TGTGCCAGCGAGGCTAGCGGGAATACGCAGTATTTT	TRBV6-1	TRBJ2-3	.	TRBD2
CASSLVIHTEAFF	TGTGCCAGCAGTTTAGTAATCCACACTGAAGCTTTCTTT	TRBV12-3/TRBV12-4	TRBJ1-1	many	.
CASSHHRGSYNEQFF	TGTGCCAGCAGTCACCATAGGGGCTCCTACAATGAGCAGTTCTTC	TRBV28	TRBJ2-1	.	.
CASSLGLLARAFF	TGTGCCAGCAGCTTAGGCCTTCTTGCGAGGGCTTTCTTT	TRBV7-9	TRBJ1-1	few	.
CASSKLVGNTDTQYF	TGTGCCAGTAGTAAACTGGTGGGCAACACAGATACGCAGTATTTT	TRBV19	TRBJ2-3	.	.
CASRESNEQFF	TGTGCCAGCAGAGAGAGCAATGAGCAGTTCTTC	TRBV28	TRBJ2-1	few	.
CASSPPTGGTIYEQYF	TGTGCCAGCTCACCACCCACGGGAGGGACGATATACGAGCAGTACTTC	TRBV18	TRBJ2-7	few	TRBD2
CASELGRVDEAFF	TGTGCCAGTGAATTGGGGAGGGTGGATGAAGCTTTCTTT	TRBV7-9	TRBJ1-1	many	.
CASSYSKGGSTDTQYF	TGTGCCAGCAGTTACTCGAAAGGGGGCAGCACAGATACGCAGTATTTT	TRBV6-2/TRBV6-3	TRBJ2-3	few	TRBD1
CASSLLTSGTTGELFF	TGTGCCAGCAGTTTATTAACTAGCGGGACTACCGGGGAGCTGTTTTTT	TRBV27	TRBJ2-2	.	TRBD2
CASSIGGYQPQHF	TGTGCCAGTAGTATAGGAGGGTATCAGCCCCAGCATTTT	TRBV19	TRBJ1-5	.	.
CASSESGLAGDYF	TGCGCCAGCAGTGAGTCGGGACTAGCGGGAGATTACTTC	TRBV10-2	TRBJ2-7	.	TRBD2
CASSAGGAREAFF	TGCGCCAGCAGCGCGGGGGGCGCGAGAGAAGCTTTCTTT	TRBV5-1	TRBJ1-1	.	.
CASSLGQGFTSYTF	TGCGCCAGCAGCTTGGGACAGGGGTTCACTAGCTACACCTTC	TRBV5-1	TRBJ1-2	few	TRBD1
CASRGDLENIQYF	TGTGCCAGCCGCGGAGACCTTGAAAACATTCAGTACTTC	TRBV6-2/TRBV6-3	TRBJ2-4	once	.
CASSWGLAGGGEQFF	TGCGCCAGCAGCTGGGGACTAGCGGGAGGTGGAGAGCAGTTCTTC	TRBV5-1	TRBJ2-1	once	TRBD2
CAWRQGRVVTEAFF	TGTGCCTGGAGGCAGGGGCGTGTTGTCACTGAAGCTTTCTTT	TRBV30	TRBJ1-1	.	.
CASSQAIYPVSTF	TGTGCCAGCAGCCAAGCTATTTACCCAGTGAGCACCTTC	TRBV3-1	TRBJ1-2	.	.
CSVEGTHGGGQYF	TGCAGCGTTGAAGGGACCCACGGAGGAGGGCAGTACTTC	TRBV29-1	TRBJ2-7	many	.
CASSQDWLAASSYNEQFF	TGCGCCAGCAGCCAAGATTGGCTAGCGGCCTCCTCCTACAATGAGCAGTTCTTC	TRBV4-3	TRBJ2-1	.	TRBD2
CATSDSATYEQYF	TGTGCCACCAGTGACTCCGCCACCTACGAGCAGTACTTC	TRBV24-1	TRBJ2-7	once	.
CSVERRDRTYYEQYF	TGCAGCGTTGAAAGGCGGGACAGGACCTACTACGAGCAGTACTTC	TRBV29-1	TRBJ2-7	many	TRBD1
CASSLPLLRVSGKQETQYF	TGTGCCAGCAGCTTACCACTACTACGAGTTAGCGGGAAACAAGAGACCCAGTACTTC	TRBV7-2	TRBJ2-5	.	TRBD2
CASSQSPPALDLRYEQYF	TGCGCCAGCAGCCAATCCCCACCCGCACTAGACCTCCGGTACGAGCAGTACTTC	TRBV4-1	TRBJ2-7	.	.
CSASTSGIDEQYF	TGCAGTGCTAGTACTAGCGGGATCGACGAGCAGTACTTC	TRBV20-1	TRBJ2-7	few	TRBD2
CASSQEGRIAGRVEREQFF	TGTGCCAGCAGCCAAGAGGGGAGAATTGCCGGGAGGGTGGAACGAGAGCAGTTCTTC	TRBV14	TRBJ2-1	once	TRBD2
CASSIGQANTGELFF	TGTGCCAGTAGTATAGGGCAGGCGAACACCGGGGAGCTGTTTTTT	TRBV19	TRBJ2-2	.	.
CSAGPGTGSYKNIQYF	TGCAGTGCAGGACCCGGGACAGGGTCGTACAAAAACATTCAGTACTTC	TRBV20-1	TRBJ2-4	few	TRBD1
CASSESGFGGYTF	TGTGCCAGCAGCGAATCAGGGTTCGGGGGCTACACCTTC	TRBV7-3	TRBJ1-2	.	.
CASSLFSLNTEAFF	TGTGCCAGCAGCTTATTCAGTCTGAACACTGAAGCTTTCTTT	TRBV7-8	TRBJ1-1	many	.
CASSIQGQGALGSYEQYF	TGTGCCAGTAGTATCCAGGGACAGGGGGCACTCGGGTCCTACGAGCAGTACTTC	TRBV19	TRBJ2-7	few	TRBD1
CASSLVGASGSSYEQYF	TGTGCCAGCAGCTTAGTGGGAGCTAGCGGGAGCTCCTACGAGCAGTACTTC	TRBV11-1	TRBJ2-7	few	TRBD2
CSASSPQGEAFF	TGCAGTGCTAGTTCCCCCCAGGGTGAAGCTTTCTTT	TRBV20-1	TRBJ1-1	few	.
CASSYFDRSPYEQYF	TGTGCCAGCAGTTACTTTGACAGAAGTCCCTACGAGCAGTACTTC	TRBV6-9	TRBJ2-7	many	.
CASSLKRRAGANTGELFF	TGTGCCAGCAGCTTAAAAAGACGAGCGGGAGCGAACACCGGGGAGCTGTTTTTT	TRBV7-3	TRBJ2-2	.	TRBD2